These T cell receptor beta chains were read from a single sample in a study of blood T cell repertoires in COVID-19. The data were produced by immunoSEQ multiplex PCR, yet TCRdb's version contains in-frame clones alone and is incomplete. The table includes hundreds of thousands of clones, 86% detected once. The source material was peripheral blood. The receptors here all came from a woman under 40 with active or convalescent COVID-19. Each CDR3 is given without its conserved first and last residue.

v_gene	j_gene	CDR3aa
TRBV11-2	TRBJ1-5	ASSEGQYNQPQH
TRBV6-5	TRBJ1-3	ASGSSGNTIY
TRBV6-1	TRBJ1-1	ASSETGQTEAF
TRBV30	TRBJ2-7	AWTGGGNEQY
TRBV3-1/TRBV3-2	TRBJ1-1	ASSQEDRGTKAF
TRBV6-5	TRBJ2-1	ASTRGRSSYNEQF
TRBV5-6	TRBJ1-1	ASSLVSVNTEAF
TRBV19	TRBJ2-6	ASSIRGGAGANVLT
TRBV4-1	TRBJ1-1	ASSQLGGTEAF
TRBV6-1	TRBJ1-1	ASSESTGFTEAF
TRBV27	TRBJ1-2	ASSLRQYGGYT